The 18 T cell receptor beta chains listed next were all sequenced from one sample in a study of blood T cell repertoires in COVID-19. Assay: immunoSEQ multiplex PCR; the TCRdb copy retains only in-frame clones and omits some. The sample has fewer than 85,000 clones, about 90% seen once. Sequences were obtained from peripheral blood. The receptor source for this set is a man aged 45 to 65 with active COVID-19.

This chain connects TRBV13 to TRBJ2-1; a possible D gene is TRBD1 (5 bases). The V end lost 0 bases, the J end lost 6 bases, and 6 bases lay between the germline ends. CDR1 PRHDT and CDR2 FYEKMQ come from the germline V gene (reference sequence). The CDR3 consists of 13 residues. The CDR3 DNA reads as TGTGCCAGCAGCTTAGGAGGGGTCAATGAGCAGTTCTTC. Residues: CASSLGGVNEQFF.

Only one count was recorded for this clone. The chain carries TRBV6-4 and TRBJ2-2; D ambiguous. V was trimmed by 2 bases and J by 5 bases, leaving 6 bases between them. Germline V gene lookup returns CDR1 MRHNA and CDR2 SNTAGT. The CDR3 loop spans 13 amino acids. CDR3 nucleotides: TGTGCCAGCAGTGACAGCCTAACCGGGGAGCTGTTTTTT. Translated: CASSDSLTGELFF.

The chain carries TRBV10-3 and TRBJ2-3; the D gene is possibly TRBD2 (6 bases). V was cut by 6 bases and J by 5 bases, with 21 bases left in between. Germline V CDR1 and CDR2: ENHRY, SYGVKD. The CDR3 runs 16 residues. The CDR3 region is CAIRPHRDFGEDTQYF. CDR3 nucleotides: TGTGCCATCAGACCGCACCGGGACTTCGGGGAAGATACGCAGTATTTT.

This sequence joins TRBV5-1 and TRBJ1-1, with D perhaps matching TRBD1 (6 bases). Trimming pared 4 bases from V and 0 bases from J, leaving 13 bases between. The CDR3 has 15 amino acids. Germline values: CDR1 SGHRS, CDR2 YFSETQ. The CDR3 DNA is TGCGCCAGCAGCCGAGACAGGCCCATGAACACTGAAGCTTTCTTT. Its translation is CASSRDRPMNTEAFF.

This chain uses TRBV21-1 with TRBJ2-1; the DNA was not compared with TRBD2, the D call given in the table. TRBV21-1 is a pseudogene locus. This CDR3 contains 20 residues. The CDR3 coding sequence is TGTGCCAGCAGCTCCGGATCAACTAGCGGGGGGCCACCTGAACCCAATGAGCAGTTCTTC. Translation gives CASSSGSTSGGPPEPNEQFF.

This chain links TRBV5-1 with TRBJ2-1; D possibly corresponds to TRBD1 (5 bases). The CDR3 runs to 13 residues. Trimming took off 1 base at V and 9 bases at J, with 11 bases between the two ends. Germline V gives CDR1 SGHRS, CDR2 YFSETQ. This CDR3 reads CASSLQGMGEQFF. The CDR3 DNA sequence: TGCGCCAGCAGCTTGCAGGGTATGGGTGAGCAGTTCTTC. Full variable domain (rest looked up from reference TRBV5-1 and TRBJ2-1): KAGVTQTPRYLIKTRGQQVTLSCSPISGHRSVSWYQQTPGQGLQFLFEYFSETQRNKGNFPGRFSGRQFSNSRSEMNVSTLELGDSALYLCASSLQGMGEQFFGPGTRLTVL.

The chain links TRBV6-5 to TRBJ1-1; TRBD1 agrees at 7 bases. This CDR3 contains 11 residues. The germline gives CDR1 MNHEY, CDR2 SVGAGI. The V gene end was trimmed by 10 bases and the J gene end by 4 bases; junction bases not matched to a gene: 3. CDR3 residues: CATRQGTEAFF. DNA for the CDR3: TGTGCCACCAGACAGGGCACTGAAGCTTTCTTT.

The rearrangement joins TRBV7-9 to TRBJ1-2; no clear D gene. Germline CDR1 and CDR2: SEHNR and FQNEAQ (reference sequence). The germline V and J ends were trimmed by 1 base and 3 bases, with 9 bases remaining between them. This CDR3 has 14 amino acids. The CDR3 DNA reads TGTGCCAGCAGCTTAGACCCAGAGGACTATGGCTACACCTTC. The encoded protein is CASSLDPEDYGYTF.

The CDR3 bases are TGCGCCAGCAGCCAAGGGAGGGGCAGGGGGCGAGGAAACACCATATATTTT. This encodes CASSQGRGRGRGNTIYF. The chain links TRBV4-1 to TRBJ1-3; 8 nucleotides align to TRBD1. Losses at the gene ends were 1 base for V and 4 bases for J; bases not matched to a gene: 9. The CDR3 sequence is 17 residues long. Germline V gene lookup returns CDR1 MGHRA and CDR2 YSYEKL.

The chain has TRBV7-9 and TRBJ2-5; possibly TRBD2 for D (6 bases). CDR1 is SEHNR, CDR2 FQNEAQ, per germline (reference sequence). The length of the CDR3 is 16 residues. Trimming left V 0 bases short and J 4 bases short, with 15 bases between. This chain's CDR3 is CASSLAQGPGRETQYF. As DNA, the CDR3 is TGTGCCAGCAGCTTAGCCCAGGGCCCCGGGAGAGAGACCCAGTACTTC.

The J gene is TRBJ1-5, the V gene TRBV28, with D hard to call. CDR3 length equals 16 residues. V shed 2 bases and J shed 2 bases, with 13 bases lying between them. CDR1 MDHEN and CDR2 SYDVKM come from the germline V gene. The CDR3 DNA is TGTGCCAGCAGTTTAATGGGTTTCGGAGGCAATCAGCCCCAGCATTTT. Translated: CASSLMGFGGNQPQHF. The variable domain in full, with the rest retrieved from reference TRBV28 and TRBJ1-5, is DVKVTQSSRYLVKRTGEKVFLECVQDMDHENMFWYRQDPGLGLRLIYFSYDVKMKEKGDIPEGYSVSREKKERFSLILESASTNQTSMYLCASSLMGFGGNQPQHFGDGTRLSIL.

The chain combines TRBV28 with TRBJ1-2; TRBD1 is a possible D gene (5 bases). Germline assignment: CDR1 MDHEN and CDR2 SYDVKM. V lost 6 bases, J lost 5 bases, and 19 bases lay in between. This CDR3 has 15 amino acids. CDR3 sequence: CASRREGDGGYGYTF. The CDR3 DNA follows: TGTGCCAGCAGAAGGGAAGGGGACGGGGGATATGGCTACACCTTC.

The chain has TRBV19 and TRBJ2-2, with 7 bases that match TRBD1. This CDR3 contains 15 residues. The V gene's germline CDR1 is LNHDA and CDR2 SQIVND (reference sequence). V shed 9 bases, J shed 5 bases, and the junction held 12 bases outside the gene matches. The CDR3 DNA reads TGTGCCAGCCTCCCTGACAGGGTCAGGACCGGGGAGCTGTTTTTT. Protein sequence: CASLPDRVRTGELFF.

The chain has TRBV4-2 and TRBJ2-1; D perhaps matches TRBD2 (7 bases). The CDR3 loop spans 16 amino acids. V dropped 4 bases and J dropped 7 bases, with 20 bases sitting between them. Looked up from germline, CDR1 is LGHNA and CDR2 is YNFKEQ. CDR3 sequence reads: CASSPSLRGGGNEQFF. The DNA for the CDR3 is TGTGCCAGCAGCCCCTCCCTCCGCGGGGGCGGGAATGAGCAGTTCTTC.

This CDR3 is CASDPTGRPETQYF. CDR3 DNA sequence: TGTGCCAGCGACCCAACAGGGAGACCCGAGACCCAGTACTTC. The rearrangement uses TRBV2 and TRBJ2-5, with D possibly being TRBD1 (6 bases). Germline CDR1 is SNHLY and CDR2 is FYNNEI. This CDR3 region has 14 residues. V was clipped by 8 bases and J by 5 bases, with 18 bases between them.

This clone was seen once. This chain connects TRBV14 to TRBJ2-3; D is ambiguous. CDR1 and CDR2 (germline): SGHDN, FVKESK. The length of the CDR3 is 11 residues. V lost 9 bases to trimming and J lost 8 bases, with 12 bases between them. CDR3 sequence (DNA): TGTGCCAGTTCTAGGAGTGGTACGCAGTATTTT. Its translation is CASSRSGTQYF.

This chain joins TRBV6-5 and TRBJ1-4; D call uncertain. This CDR3 region has 13 residues. Trimming removed 9 bases from V and 2 bases from J, with 10 bases in between. Germline CDR1 reads MNHEY; CDR2 reads SVGAGI. The CDR3 spells CASSGPTNEKLFF. The DNA for the CDR3 is TGTGCCAGTTCGGGTCCCACTAATGAAAAACTGTTTTTT.

The chain combines TRBV6-2 or TRBV6-3 with TRBJ2-1; weak D call: TRBD1 (6 bases). CDR3 length: 13 residues. V was clipped by 5 bases and J by 3 bases, with 8 bases between them. CDR1 is MNHEY and CDR2 is SVGEGT in the germline V gene. CDR3 nucleotide sequence: TGTGCCAGCAGTCTACAGGGCTACAATGAGCAGTTCTTC. Protein: CASSLQGYNEQFF.